The 17 T cell receptor beta chains below all came from one sample that was sequenced in a study of T cells in pancreatic ductal adenocarcinoma. TCRdb's copy holds only in-frame clones and misses some; the assay was immunoSEQ multiplex PCR. The sample has about 9,400 clones; 67% are singletons. No neoadjuvant therapy was given to the selected pancreatic ductal adenocarcinoma patients before their surgery. The source material was pancreatic tumor tissue. These receptor sequences come from a human donor with pancreatic ductal adenocarcinoma.

The genes are TRBV19 and TRBJ1-5; no clear D. The V gene lost 3 bases and the J gene lost 6 bases, with 15 bases spanning the gap. Looked up from germline, CDR1 is LNHDA and CDR2 is SQIVND (reference sequence). This CDR3 has 15 amino acids. CDR3 bases: TGTGCCAGTAGTATTAAAGAAGGAAGGGCTCAGCCCCAGCATTTT. Translation: CASSIKEGRAQPQHF.

This chain joins TRBV2 and TRBJ2-1, with D uncertain. Trimming cost V 5 bases and J 10 bases, with 9 bases left between them. CDR3 length: 11 residues. Per germline, CDR1 SNHLY and CDR2 FYNNEI. CDR3 in DNA: TGTGCCAGCAGTCCCTCTTTGGAGCAGTTCTTC. This translates into CASSPSLEQFF.

The chain couples TRBV28 to TRBJ1-2; 7 positions match TRBD1. There are 15 residues in the CDR3. V lost 5 bases to trimming and J lost 3 bases; unmatched junction nucleotides: 9. Germline V lookup: CDR1 MDHEN, CDR2 SYDVKM. CDR3 bases: TGTGCCAGCAGTCTAGGCCCAGGGGGTGACTATGGCTACACCTTC. Translation gives CASSLGPGGDYGYTF.

The chain employs TRBV5-1 and TRBJ2-4, with 11 positions matching TRBD2. Germline V CDR1 and CDR2: SGHRS, YFSETQ. This CDR3 contains 17 residues. V shed 4 bases and J 4 bases; nucleotides not matched to a gene: 10. The DNA of the CDR3 is TGCGCCAGCAGCCCGGCCGGGACTAGCGGACTAAAAAACATTCAGTACTTC. Its translation: CASSPAGTSGLKNIQYF.

The chain uses TRBV4-1 and TRBJ2-3, with 8 bases matching TRBD1. CDR1 and CDR2 from the germline V gene are MGHRA and YSYEKL. The CDR3 extends over 13 amino acids. V shed 7 bases, J shed 4 bases, and the junction held 4 bases outside the gene matches. The CDR3 DNA is TGCGCCAGCACTACGACAGGGGCAGATACGCAGTATTTT. Translating it yields CASTTTGADTQYF.

The V call is TRBV7-9, the J call TRBJ2-7, with TRBD2 matching over 9 bases. CDR1 is SEHNR and CDR2 is FQNEAQ in the germline V gene (reference sequence). Trimming took 1 base from V and 1 from J; bases not matched to a gene: 2. This CDR3 comprises 15 residues. The CDR3 here is CASSLGTSVSYEQYF. In nucleotides, the CDR3 is TGTGCCAGCAGCTTAGGGACTAGCGTTTCCTACGAGCAGTACTTC.

This clone is labeled as medium-sized. The genes are TRBV4-2 and TRBJ2-1, with TRBD2 as a possible D gene (7 bases). The germline V gene has CDR1 LGHNA and CDR2 YNFKEQ. The CDR3 runs 16 residues. With 4 bases removed from V and 4 bases from J, the gap between germline ends came to 17 bases. The CDR3 reads CASSPEGGAGYNEQFF. CDR3 coding DNA: TGTGCCAGCAGCCCGGAAGGGGGGGCCGGGTACAATGAGCAGTTCTTC.

This clone was detected a few times. The genes are TRBV6-6 and TRBJ1-2; 9 bases agree with TRBD1. V shed 7 bases and J 7 bases; nucleotides not matched to a gene: 4. The CDR3 is 12 residues long. Germline V lookup: CDR1 MNHNY, CDR2 SVGAGI (reference sequence). Here the CDR3 reads CASTLDRGGYTF. The CDR3 DNA reads as TGTGCCAGCACCCTGGACAGGGGTGGCTACACCTTC.

This clone was counted a single time. The J gene is TRBJ2-7, the V gene TRBV5-6, with D hard to call. The ends were cut back, 0 bases at V and 5 bases at J, with 6 bases in the middle. Germline CDR1 reads SGHDT; CDR2 reads YYEEEE. The length of the CDR3 is 12 residues. The chain's CDR3 is CASSLVLNEQYF. The CDR3 region has the DNA TGTGCCAGCAGCTTGGTGCTTAACGAGCAGTACTTC.

The chain joins TRBV5-1 to TRBJ1-6; unclear D gene. The germline V and J ends were trimmed by 4 bases and 6 bases, with 14 bases remaining between them. The CDR3 extends over 15 amino acids. Per germline, CDR1 SGHRS and CDR2 YFSETQ. Here the CDR3 reads CASSLEWLGNSPLHF. CDR3 nucleotide sequence: TGCGCCAGCAGCCTGGAGTGGTTGGGTAATTCACCCCTCCACTTT.

The sample holds a few counts of this clone. V and J are TRBV2 and TRBJ2-7, with D maybe TRBD1 (5 bases). In germline, CDR1 is SNHLY, CDR2 FYNNEI. The V and J ends lost 6 bases and 3 bases respectively, with 9 bases between them. The CDR3 consists of 12 residues. DNA for the CDR3: TGTGCCAGCAGAAGGGGCGTCTACGAGCAGTACTTC. It codes for CASRRGVYEQYF.

V is TRBV9 and J is TRBJ2-1, with D hard to call. The CDR3 extends over 13 amino acids. Trimming left V 3 bases short and J 5 bases short, with 9 bases between. Germline CDR1 SGDLS, CDR2 YYNGEE. CDR3 bases: TGTGCCAGCAGCGGGTTAGTTAACAATGAGCAGTTCTTC. This encodes CASSGLVNNEQFF.

The V and J genes are TRBV28 and TRBJ2-3, with TRBD2 as a possible D gene (7 bases). From germline, CDR1 is MDHEN and CDR2 SYDVKM. The CDR3 spans 14 residues. The V and J ends lost 5 bases and 8 bases respectively, with 17 bases between them. The CDR3 region has the DNA TGTGCCAGCAGTCGGGGGGCACATCAAGCTACGCAGTATTTT. This translates into CASSRGAHQATQYF.

The rearrangement joins TRBV19 to TRBJ1-6, with D tentatively TRBD1 (5 bases). V shed 6 bases and J shed 10 bases, with 19 bases lying between them. CDR1 and CDR2 from the germline V gene are LNHDA and SQIVND (reference sequence). CDR3 length: 15 amino acids. This CDR3 reads CASSPRGTAGSPLHF. DNA of the CDR3: TGTGCCAGTAGCCCTCGGGGGACGGCGGGGTCACCCCTCCACTTT.

The V gene is TRBV5-4, the J gene TRBJ2-6; unclear D gene. Trimming removed 1 base at V and 4 bases at J, with 9 bases between. The CDR3 spans 15 residues. Germline V gene lookup returns CDR1 SGHNT and CDR2 YYREEE (reference sequence). The CDR3 nucleotides read TGTGCCAGCAGCTTGCGCACCCCCGGGGCCAACGTCCTGACTTTC. Residues: CASSLRTPGANVLTF.

This clone has more than one count but fewer than ten. This specimen includes other DNA sequences encoding the same CDR3. The chain couples TRBV5-1 to TRBJ2-7; D uncertain. V dropped 0 bases and J dropped 3 bases, with 4 bases sitting between them. Germline V gene lookup returns CDR1 SGHRS and CDR2 YFSETQ. This CDR3 has 12 amino acids. The CDR3 protein is CASSLGGYEQYF. Written as DNA, the CDR3 is TGCGCCAGCAGCTTGGGGGGCTACGAGCAGTACTTC.

The CDR3 sequence: CASPGWSEAFF. In nucleotides, the CDR3 is TGTGCCAGCCCGGGGTGGTCTGAAGCTTTCTTT. The chain combines TRBV6-8 with TRBJ1-1; no clear D gene. Trimming removed 8 bases from V and 6 bases from J, with 10 bases in between. Germline assignment: CDR1 MNHGY and CDR2 SAAAGT. The CDR3 runs 11 residues.